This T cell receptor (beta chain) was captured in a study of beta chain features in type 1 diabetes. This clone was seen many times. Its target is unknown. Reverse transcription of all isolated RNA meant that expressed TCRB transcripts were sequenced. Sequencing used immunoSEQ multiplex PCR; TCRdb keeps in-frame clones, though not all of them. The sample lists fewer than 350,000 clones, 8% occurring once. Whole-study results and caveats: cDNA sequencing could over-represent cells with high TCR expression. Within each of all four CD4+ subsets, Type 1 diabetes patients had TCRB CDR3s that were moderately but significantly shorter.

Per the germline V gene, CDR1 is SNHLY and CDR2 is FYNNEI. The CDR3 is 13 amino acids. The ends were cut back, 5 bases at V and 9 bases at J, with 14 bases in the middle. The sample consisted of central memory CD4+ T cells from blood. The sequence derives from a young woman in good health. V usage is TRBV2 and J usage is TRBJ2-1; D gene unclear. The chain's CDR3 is CASSTGGVGEQFF. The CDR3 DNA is TGTGCCAGCAGTACCGGTGGAGTCGGTGAGCAGTTCTTC.